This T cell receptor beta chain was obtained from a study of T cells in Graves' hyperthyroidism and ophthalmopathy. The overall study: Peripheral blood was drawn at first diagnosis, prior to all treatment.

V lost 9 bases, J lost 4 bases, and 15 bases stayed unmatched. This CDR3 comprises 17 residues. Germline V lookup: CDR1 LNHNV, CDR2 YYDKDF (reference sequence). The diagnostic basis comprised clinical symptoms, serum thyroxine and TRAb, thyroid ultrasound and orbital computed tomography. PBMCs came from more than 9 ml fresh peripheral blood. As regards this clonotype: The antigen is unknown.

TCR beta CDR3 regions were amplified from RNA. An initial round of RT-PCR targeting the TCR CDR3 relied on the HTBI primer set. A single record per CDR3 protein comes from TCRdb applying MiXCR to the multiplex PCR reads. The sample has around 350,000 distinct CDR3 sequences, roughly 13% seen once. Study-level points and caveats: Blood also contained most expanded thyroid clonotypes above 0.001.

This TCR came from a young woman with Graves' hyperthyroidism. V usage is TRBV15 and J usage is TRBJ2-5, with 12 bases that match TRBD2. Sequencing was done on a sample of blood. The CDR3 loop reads CATDSGLAGRWGETQYF. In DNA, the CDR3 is TGTGCCACAGACTCAGGACTAGCGGGAAGGTGGGGAGAGACCCAGTACTTC.